This TCR beta chain came from a study of neurological immune-mediated disorders. Study outcomes and limitations: Patients with HTLV-1-associated myelopathy showed the most TCR clonal expansion. Those with multiple sclerosis showed the least, falling below healthy controls. Across subjects, no CDR3 amino acid sequence appeared in expanded clones of more than one subject, a finding that suggested private repertoires in all groups.

About this clonotype: Antigen specificity is unknown.

The cDNA was generated by 5'RACE with 10-nucleotide random UMIs. A single run covered 15-18 subjects with over 180 million TCR-beta sequences. TCRdb recomputed calls from the 5' RACE reads with MiXCR, one row per CDR3 protein. The repertoire has approximately 24,000 distinct CDR3 sequences, 13% of them found once; the top ten carry roughly 17%. V was cut by 5 bases and J by 1 base, with 6 bases left in between. Germline CDR1 SGHRS, CDR2 YFSETQ. The CDR3 spans 12 residues. Sequencing was carried out using PBMCs. The genes are TRBV5-1 and TRBJ1-1; no definite D call. This receptor was obtained from a woman aged 40 to 50 with HTLV-1-associated myelopathy (HAM/TSP). CDR3 loop: CASRYENTEAFF. CDR3 sequence (DNA): TGCGCCAGCAGGTATGAGAACACTGAAGCTTTCTTT.